This is a list of T cell receptor beta chains from one sample in a study of neurological immune-mediated disorders. TCRdb redid the calling of the 5' RACE reads with MiXCR, one entry per CDR3 protein. Of over 25,000 distinct CDR3 sequences in the sample, under 25% were seen once. The sample consisted of PBMCs. These TCRs come from a woman aged 60-70 years in good health. Both conserved end residues are part of each CDR3. Fields, in order: clone size, V gene, J gene, D gene, CDR3 protein, CDR3 DNA. A D gene is named only where the DNA matches it firmly. Where a row states a size, it is once, few, many or the class of an expanded clone; other rows omit it.

clone size: NA
V gene: TRBV20-1
J gene: TRBJ1-2
D gene: NA
CDR3 protein: CSARVSGDGYTF
CDR3 DNA: TGCAGTGCTAGAGTCTCGGGGGACGGCTACACCTTC

clone size: NA
V gene: TRBV12-3/TRBV12-4
J gene: TRBJ1-4
D gene: TRBD1
CDR3 protein: CASSTLGQGHEKLFF
CDR3 DNA: TGTGCCAGCAGTACCCTGGGACAGGGGCATGAAAAACTGTTTTTT

clone size: many
V gene: TRBV9
J gene: TRBJ2-4
D gene: TRBD2
CDR3 protein: CASSEHSGGLGGKNIQYF
CDR3 DNA: TGTGCCAGCAGCGAGCACTCTGGGGGACTAGGGGGCAAAAACATTCAGTACTTC

clone size: many
V gene: TRBV5-1
J gene: TRBJ2-1
D gene: NA
CDR3 protein: CASSLVLREGNEQFF
CDR3 DNA: TGCGCCAGCAGCTTGGTATTACGGGAAGGCAATGAGCAGTTCTTC

clone size: many
V gene: TRBV5-1
J gene: TRBJ2-1
D gene: NA
CDR3 protein: CASSFSPSSYNEQFF
CDR3 DNA: TGCGCCAGCAGCTTCAGCCCGAGCTCCTACAATGAGCAGTTCTTC

clone size: many
V gene: TRBV5-1
J gene: TRBJ2-2
D gene: NA
CDR3 protein: CASGAGTNTGELFF
CDR3 DNA: TGCGCCAGCGGGGCAGGGACGAACACCGGGGAGCTGTTTTTT

clone size: NA
V gene: TRBV5-1
J gene: TRBJ2-7
D gene: TRBD1
CDR3 protein: CASRPSGGSYEQYF
CDR3 DNA: TGCGCCAGCCGGCCCTCAGGGGGCTCCTACGAGCAGTACTTC

clone size: many
V gene: TRBV9
J gene: TRBJ2-7
D gene: NA
CDR3 protein: CASSVGESYEQYF
CDR3 DNA: TGTGCCAGCAGCGTAGGGGAATCCTACGAGCAGTACTTC

clone size: few
V gene: TRBV4-3
J gene: TRBJ2-5
D gene: NA
CDR3 protein: CASSQDLRQGGETQYF
CDR3 DNA: TGCGCCAGCAGCCAAGATCTTCGGCAGGGAGGAGAGACCCAGTACTTC

clone size: medium-sized
V gene: TRBV6-5
J gene: TRBJ2-2
D gene: NA
CDR3 protein: CASAFSKTTGELFF
CDR3 DNA: TGTGCCAGCGCCTTCAGCAAAACCACCGGGGAGCTGTTTTTT

clone size: many
V gene: TRBV5-1
J gene: TRBJ1-2
D gene: NA
CDR3 protein: CASSPDGSYGYTF
CDR3 DNA: TGCGCCAGCAGCCCGGACGGATCCTATGGCTACACCTTC

clone size: NA
V gene: TRBV19
J gene: TRBJ2-7
D gene: NA
CDR3 protein: CASSWSPSYEQYF
CDR3 DNA: TGTGCCAGTAGTTGGTCCCCCTCCTACGAGCAGTACTTC

clone size: many
V gene: TRBV28
J gene: TRBJ2-7
D gene: NA
CDR3 protein: CASSWQGSSYEQYF
CDR3 DNA: TGTGCCAGCAGTTGGCAGGGGAGCTCCTACGAGCAGTACTTC

clone size: NA
V gene: TRBV20-1
J gene: TRBJ2-2
D gene: NA
CDR3 protein: CSARERTAMNTGELFF
CDR3 DNA: TGCAGTGCTAGGGAGCGGACAGCGATGAACACCGGGGAGCTGTTTTTT

clone size: many
V gene: TRBV7-9
J gene: TRBJ1-1
D gene: TRBD1
CDR3 protein: CASSSVAQGRTEAFF
CDR3 DNA: TGTGCCAGCAGCTCCGTAGCACAGGGGCGCACTGAAGCTTTCTTT

clone size: many
V gene: TRBV6-2/TRBV6-3
J gene: TRBJ2-1
D gene: NA
CDR3 protein: CASSYSKAQGGPHNEQFF
CDR3 DNA: TGTGCCAGCAGTTACTCGAAGGCCCAAGGGGGGCCCCACAATGAGCAGTTCTTC

clone size: many
V gene: TRBV28
J gene: TRBJ1-5
D gene: NA
CDR3 protein: CASRGGGNQPQHF
CDR3 DNA: TGTGCCAGCAGGGGGGGGGGGAATCAGCCCCAGCATTTT

clone size: many
V gene: TRBV10-3
J gene: TRBJ2-3
D gene: TRBD2
CDR3 protein: CAISAGGLGSTDTQYF
CDR3 DNA: TGTGCCATATCAGCGGGAGGGCTGGGGAGCACAGATACGCAGTATTTT

clone size: NA
V gene: TRBV20-1
J gene: TRBJ2-5
D gene: TRBD2
CDR3 protein: CSAQTSGSFQETQYF
CDR3 DNA: TGCAGTGCTCAGACTAGCGGGAGTTTCCAAGAGACCCAGTACTTC

clone size: many
V gene: TRBV10-3
J gene: TRBJ2-2
D gene: NA
CDR3 protein: CAIGEVPTGELFF
CDR3 DNA: TGTGCCATCGGAGAGGTCCCCACCGGGGAGCTGTTTTTT

clone size: many
V gene: TRBV12-3/TRBV12-4
J gene: TRBJ1-5
D gene: NA
CDR3 protein: CASSFGTEHQPQHF
CDR3 DNA: TGTGCCAGCAGTTTTGGAACAGAACATCAGCCCCAGCATTTT

clone size: many
V gene: TRBV7-2
J gene: TRBJ2-5
D gene: TRBD2
CDR3 protein: CASSFLSSGRGETQYF
CDR3 DNA: TGTGCCAGCAGCTTTCTTTCTAGCGGGAGGGGGGAGACCCAGTACTTC